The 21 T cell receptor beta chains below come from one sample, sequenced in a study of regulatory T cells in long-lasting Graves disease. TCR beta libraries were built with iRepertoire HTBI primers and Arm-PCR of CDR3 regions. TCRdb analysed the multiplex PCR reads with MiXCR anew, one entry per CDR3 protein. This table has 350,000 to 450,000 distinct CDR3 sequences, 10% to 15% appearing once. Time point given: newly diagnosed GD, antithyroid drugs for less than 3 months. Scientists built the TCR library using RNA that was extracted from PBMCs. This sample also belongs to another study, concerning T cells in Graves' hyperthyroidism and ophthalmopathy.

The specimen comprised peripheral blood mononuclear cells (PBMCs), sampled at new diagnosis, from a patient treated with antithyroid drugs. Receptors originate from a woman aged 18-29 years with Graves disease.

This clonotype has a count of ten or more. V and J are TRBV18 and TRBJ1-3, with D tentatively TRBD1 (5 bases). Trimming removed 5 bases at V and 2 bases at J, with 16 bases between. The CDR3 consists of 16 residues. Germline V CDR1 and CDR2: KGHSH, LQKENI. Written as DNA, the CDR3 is TGTGCCAGCTCAGCTACAGGCGGAGGAACTGGAAACACCATATATTTT. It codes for CASSATGGGTGNTIYF.

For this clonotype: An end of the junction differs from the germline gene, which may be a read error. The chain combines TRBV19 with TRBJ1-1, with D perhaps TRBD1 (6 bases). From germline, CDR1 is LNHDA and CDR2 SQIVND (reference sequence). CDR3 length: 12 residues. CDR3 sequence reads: CACSRGGTEAFF. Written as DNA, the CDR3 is TGTGCCTGTAGCAGGGGAGGGACTGAAGCTTTCTTT.

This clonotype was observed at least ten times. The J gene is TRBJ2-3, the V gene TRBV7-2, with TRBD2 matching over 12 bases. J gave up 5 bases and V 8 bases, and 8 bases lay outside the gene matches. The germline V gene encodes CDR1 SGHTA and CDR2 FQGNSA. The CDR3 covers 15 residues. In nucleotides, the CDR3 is TGTGCCAGCGCCGAGACTAGCGGGAGTGTAGATACGCAGTATTTT. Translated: CASAETSGSVDTQYF.

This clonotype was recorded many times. CDR3 protein: CASSAGSYNEQFF. CDR3 coding DNA: TGTGCCAGCAGCGCGGGGTCATACAATGAGCAGTTCTTC. The chain carries TRBV6-1 and TRBJ2-1, with a possible D match to TRBD2 (6 bases). Trimming pared 6 bases from V and 4 bases from J, leaving 10 bases between. Germline-derived CDR1 and CDR2 are MNHNS and SASEGT. CDR3 length: 13 amino acids.

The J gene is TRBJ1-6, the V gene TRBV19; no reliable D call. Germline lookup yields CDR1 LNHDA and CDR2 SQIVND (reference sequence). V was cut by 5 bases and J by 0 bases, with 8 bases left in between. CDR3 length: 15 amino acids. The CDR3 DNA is TGTGCCAGTAGTGCCGGGAGCTCCTATAATTCACCCCTCCACTTT. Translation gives CASSAGSSYNSPLHF. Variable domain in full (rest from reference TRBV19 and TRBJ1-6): DGGITQSPKYLFRKEGQNVTLSCEQNLNHDAMYWYRQDPGQGLRLIYYSQIVNDFQKGDIAEGYSVSREKKESFPLTVTSAQKNPTAFYLCASSAGSSYNSPLHFGNGTRLTVT.

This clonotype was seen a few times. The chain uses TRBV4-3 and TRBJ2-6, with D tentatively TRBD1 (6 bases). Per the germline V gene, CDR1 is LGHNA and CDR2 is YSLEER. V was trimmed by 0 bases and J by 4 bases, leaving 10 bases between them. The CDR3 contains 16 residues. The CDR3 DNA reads TGCGCCAGCAGCCAAGATGCAGGGGTCGGGGCCAACGTCCTGACTTTC. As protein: CASSQDAGVGANVLTF.

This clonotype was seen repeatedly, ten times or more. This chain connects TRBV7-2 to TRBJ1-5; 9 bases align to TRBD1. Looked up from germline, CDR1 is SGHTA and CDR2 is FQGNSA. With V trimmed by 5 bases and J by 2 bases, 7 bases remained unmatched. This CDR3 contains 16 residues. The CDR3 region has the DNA TGTGCCAGCAGCGTCAACAGGGGGCCTCGCAATCAGCCCCAGCATTTT. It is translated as CASSVNRGPRNQPQHF.

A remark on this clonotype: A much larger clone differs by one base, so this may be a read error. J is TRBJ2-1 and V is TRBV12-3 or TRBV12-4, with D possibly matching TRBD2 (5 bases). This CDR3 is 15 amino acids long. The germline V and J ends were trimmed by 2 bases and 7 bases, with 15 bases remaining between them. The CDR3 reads CASSLKNAEGNEQFF. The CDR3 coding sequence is TGTGCCAGCAGTTTAAAAAATGCTGAGGGAAATGAGCAGTTCTTC.

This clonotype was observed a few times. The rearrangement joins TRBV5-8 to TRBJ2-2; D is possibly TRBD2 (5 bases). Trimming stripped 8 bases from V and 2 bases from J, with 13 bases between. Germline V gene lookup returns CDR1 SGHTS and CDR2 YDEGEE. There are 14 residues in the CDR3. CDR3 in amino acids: CARTKALNTGELFF. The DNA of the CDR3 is TGTGCCAGGACTAAAGCCCTCAACACCGGGGAGCTGTTTTTT.

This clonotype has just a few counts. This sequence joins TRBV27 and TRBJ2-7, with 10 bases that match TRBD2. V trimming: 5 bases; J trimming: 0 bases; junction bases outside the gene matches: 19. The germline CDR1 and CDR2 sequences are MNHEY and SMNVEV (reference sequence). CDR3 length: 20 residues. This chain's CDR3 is CASSQRPGLAPLRSSYEQYF. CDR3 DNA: TGTGCCAGCAGTCAACGCCCGGGACTAGCGCCACTAAGGAGCTCCTACGAGCAGTACTTC.

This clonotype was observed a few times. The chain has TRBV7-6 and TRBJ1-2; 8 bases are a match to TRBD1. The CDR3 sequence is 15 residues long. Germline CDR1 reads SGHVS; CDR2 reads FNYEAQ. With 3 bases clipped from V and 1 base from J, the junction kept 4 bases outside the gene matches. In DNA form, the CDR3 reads TGTGCCAGCAGCTTTGCCGACAGGGGTAACTATGGCTACACCTTC. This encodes CASSFADRGNYGYTF. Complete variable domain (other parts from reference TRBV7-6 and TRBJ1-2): GAGVSQSPRYKVTKRGQDVALRCDPISGHVSLYWYRQALGQGPEFLTYFNYEAQQDKSGLPNDRFSAERPEGSISTLTIQRTEQRDSAMYRCASSFADRGNYGYTFGSGTRLTVV.

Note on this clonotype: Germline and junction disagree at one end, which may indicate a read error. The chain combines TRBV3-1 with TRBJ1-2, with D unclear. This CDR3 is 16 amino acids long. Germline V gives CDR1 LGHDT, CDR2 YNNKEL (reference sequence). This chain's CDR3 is CASSQDRKYLNSGHTF. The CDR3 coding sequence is TGTGCCAGCAGCCAAGATCGGAAATACCTGAACTCTGGCCACACCTTC.

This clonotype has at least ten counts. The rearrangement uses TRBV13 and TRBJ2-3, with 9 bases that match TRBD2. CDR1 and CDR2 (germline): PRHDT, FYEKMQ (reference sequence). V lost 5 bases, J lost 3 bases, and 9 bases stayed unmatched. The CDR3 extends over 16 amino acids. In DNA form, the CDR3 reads TGTGCCAGCAGCATGAATAGCGGGAGATGGACAGATACGCAGTATTTT. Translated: CASSMNSGRWTDTQYF.

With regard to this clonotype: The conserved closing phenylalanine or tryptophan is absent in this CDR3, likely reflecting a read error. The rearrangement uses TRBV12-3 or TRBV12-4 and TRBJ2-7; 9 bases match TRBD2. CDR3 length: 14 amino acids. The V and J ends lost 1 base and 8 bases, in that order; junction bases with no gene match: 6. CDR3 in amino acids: CASSLVPSGTKQYL. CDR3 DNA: TGTGCCAGCAGTTTAGTACCTAGCGGGACCAAGCAGTACCTC.

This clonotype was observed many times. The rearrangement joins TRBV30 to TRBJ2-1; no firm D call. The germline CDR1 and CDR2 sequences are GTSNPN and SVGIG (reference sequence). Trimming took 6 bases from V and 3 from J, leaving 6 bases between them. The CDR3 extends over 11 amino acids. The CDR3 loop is CACWDYNEQFF. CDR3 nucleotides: TGTGCCTGTTGGGACTACAATGAGCAGTTCTTC.

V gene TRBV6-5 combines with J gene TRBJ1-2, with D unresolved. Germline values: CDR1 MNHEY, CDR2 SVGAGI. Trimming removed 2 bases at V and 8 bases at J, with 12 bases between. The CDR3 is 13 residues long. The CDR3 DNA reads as TGTGCCAGCAGTTACGATGACACTGAAGGCTACACCTTC. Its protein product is CASSYDDTEGYTF.

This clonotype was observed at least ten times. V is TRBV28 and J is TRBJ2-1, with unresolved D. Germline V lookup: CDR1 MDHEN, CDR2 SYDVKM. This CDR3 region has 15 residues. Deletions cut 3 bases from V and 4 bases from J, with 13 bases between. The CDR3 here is CASSFPARQYNEQFF. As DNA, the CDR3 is TGTGCCAGCAGTTTCCCCGCACGGCAGTACAATGAGCAGTTCTTC.

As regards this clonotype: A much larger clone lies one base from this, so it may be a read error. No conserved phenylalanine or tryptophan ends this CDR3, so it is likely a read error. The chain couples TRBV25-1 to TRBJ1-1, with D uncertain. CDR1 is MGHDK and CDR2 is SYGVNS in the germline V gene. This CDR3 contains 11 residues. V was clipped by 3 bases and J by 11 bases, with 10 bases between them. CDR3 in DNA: TGTGCCAGCAGTGACGCGGCTTTGGCTTTCCTT. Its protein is CASSDAALAFL.

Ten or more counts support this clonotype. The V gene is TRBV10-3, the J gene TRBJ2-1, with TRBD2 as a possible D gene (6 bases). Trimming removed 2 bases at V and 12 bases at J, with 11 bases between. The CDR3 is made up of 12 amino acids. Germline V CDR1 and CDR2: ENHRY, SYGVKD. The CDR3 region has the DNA TGTGCCATCAGTGAGGGGCGGGACTGGCAGTTCTTC. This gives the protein CAISEGRDWQFF.

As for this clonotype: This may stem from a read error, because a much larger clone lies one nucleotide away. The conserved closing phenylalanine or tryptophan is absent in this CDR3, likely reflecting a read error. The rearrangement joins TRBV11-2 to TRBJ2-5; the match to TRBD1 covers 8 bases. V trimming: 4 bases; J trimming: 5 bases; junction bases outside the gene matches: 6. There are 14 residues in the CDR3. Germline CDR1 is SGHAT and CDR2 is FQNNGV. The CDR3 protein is CASSWTTGGETQYL. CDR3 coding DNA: TGTGCCAGCAGCTGGACAACAGGGGGGGAGACCCAGTACTTA.

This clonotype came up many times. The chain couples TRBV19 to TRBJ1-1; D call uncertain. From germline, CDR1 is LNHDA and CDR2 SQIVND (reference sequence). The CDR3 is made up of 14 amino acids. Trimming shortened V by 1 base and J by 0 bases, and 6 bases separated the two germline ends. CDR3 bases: TGTGCCAGTAGTATAGCGGGATTGAACACTGAAGCTTTCTTT. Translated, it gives CASSIAGLNTEAFF.